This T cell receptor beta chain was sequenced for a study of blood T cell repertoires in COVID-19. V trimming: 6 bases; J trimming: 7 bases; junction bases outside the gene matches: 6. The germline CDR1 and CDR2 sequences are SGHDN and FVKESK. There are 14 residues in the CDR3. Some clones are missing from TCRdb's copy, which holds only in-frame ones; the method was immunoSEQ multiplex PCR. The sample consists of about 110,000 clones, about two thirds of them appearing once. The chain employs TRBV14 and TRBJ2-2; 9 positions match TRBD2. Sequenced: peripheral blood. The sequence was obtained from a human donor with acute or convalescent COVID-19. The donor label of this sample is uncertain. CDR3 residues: CASSELAGFGELFF. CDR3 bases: TGTGCCAGCAGTGAGCTAGCGGGGTTCGGGGAGCTGTTTTTT.